This T cell receptor (beta chain) was sequenced for a study of cytomegalovirus exposure and HLA in healthy donors. Produced via immunoSEQ multiplex PCR; TCRdb's table is partial and in-frame only. The data show approximately 59,000 clones, nearly 95% seen once. Trimming cost V 5 bases and J 4 bases; bases outside gene matches: 4. Germline V lookup: CDR1 MNHEY, CDR2 SMNVEV (reference sequence). This CDR3 is 14 amino acids long. The sequenced sample consisted of PBMCs. The origin of this receptor is a man aged 18 to 29 in good health and CMV-seropositive. The chain carries TRBV27 and TRBJ2-1, with TRBD2 matching over 8 bases. The CDR3 nucleotides read TGTGCCAGCAGTATGGGCGGGGGGTACAATGAGCAGTTCTTC. Translating it yields CASSMGGGYNEQFF.